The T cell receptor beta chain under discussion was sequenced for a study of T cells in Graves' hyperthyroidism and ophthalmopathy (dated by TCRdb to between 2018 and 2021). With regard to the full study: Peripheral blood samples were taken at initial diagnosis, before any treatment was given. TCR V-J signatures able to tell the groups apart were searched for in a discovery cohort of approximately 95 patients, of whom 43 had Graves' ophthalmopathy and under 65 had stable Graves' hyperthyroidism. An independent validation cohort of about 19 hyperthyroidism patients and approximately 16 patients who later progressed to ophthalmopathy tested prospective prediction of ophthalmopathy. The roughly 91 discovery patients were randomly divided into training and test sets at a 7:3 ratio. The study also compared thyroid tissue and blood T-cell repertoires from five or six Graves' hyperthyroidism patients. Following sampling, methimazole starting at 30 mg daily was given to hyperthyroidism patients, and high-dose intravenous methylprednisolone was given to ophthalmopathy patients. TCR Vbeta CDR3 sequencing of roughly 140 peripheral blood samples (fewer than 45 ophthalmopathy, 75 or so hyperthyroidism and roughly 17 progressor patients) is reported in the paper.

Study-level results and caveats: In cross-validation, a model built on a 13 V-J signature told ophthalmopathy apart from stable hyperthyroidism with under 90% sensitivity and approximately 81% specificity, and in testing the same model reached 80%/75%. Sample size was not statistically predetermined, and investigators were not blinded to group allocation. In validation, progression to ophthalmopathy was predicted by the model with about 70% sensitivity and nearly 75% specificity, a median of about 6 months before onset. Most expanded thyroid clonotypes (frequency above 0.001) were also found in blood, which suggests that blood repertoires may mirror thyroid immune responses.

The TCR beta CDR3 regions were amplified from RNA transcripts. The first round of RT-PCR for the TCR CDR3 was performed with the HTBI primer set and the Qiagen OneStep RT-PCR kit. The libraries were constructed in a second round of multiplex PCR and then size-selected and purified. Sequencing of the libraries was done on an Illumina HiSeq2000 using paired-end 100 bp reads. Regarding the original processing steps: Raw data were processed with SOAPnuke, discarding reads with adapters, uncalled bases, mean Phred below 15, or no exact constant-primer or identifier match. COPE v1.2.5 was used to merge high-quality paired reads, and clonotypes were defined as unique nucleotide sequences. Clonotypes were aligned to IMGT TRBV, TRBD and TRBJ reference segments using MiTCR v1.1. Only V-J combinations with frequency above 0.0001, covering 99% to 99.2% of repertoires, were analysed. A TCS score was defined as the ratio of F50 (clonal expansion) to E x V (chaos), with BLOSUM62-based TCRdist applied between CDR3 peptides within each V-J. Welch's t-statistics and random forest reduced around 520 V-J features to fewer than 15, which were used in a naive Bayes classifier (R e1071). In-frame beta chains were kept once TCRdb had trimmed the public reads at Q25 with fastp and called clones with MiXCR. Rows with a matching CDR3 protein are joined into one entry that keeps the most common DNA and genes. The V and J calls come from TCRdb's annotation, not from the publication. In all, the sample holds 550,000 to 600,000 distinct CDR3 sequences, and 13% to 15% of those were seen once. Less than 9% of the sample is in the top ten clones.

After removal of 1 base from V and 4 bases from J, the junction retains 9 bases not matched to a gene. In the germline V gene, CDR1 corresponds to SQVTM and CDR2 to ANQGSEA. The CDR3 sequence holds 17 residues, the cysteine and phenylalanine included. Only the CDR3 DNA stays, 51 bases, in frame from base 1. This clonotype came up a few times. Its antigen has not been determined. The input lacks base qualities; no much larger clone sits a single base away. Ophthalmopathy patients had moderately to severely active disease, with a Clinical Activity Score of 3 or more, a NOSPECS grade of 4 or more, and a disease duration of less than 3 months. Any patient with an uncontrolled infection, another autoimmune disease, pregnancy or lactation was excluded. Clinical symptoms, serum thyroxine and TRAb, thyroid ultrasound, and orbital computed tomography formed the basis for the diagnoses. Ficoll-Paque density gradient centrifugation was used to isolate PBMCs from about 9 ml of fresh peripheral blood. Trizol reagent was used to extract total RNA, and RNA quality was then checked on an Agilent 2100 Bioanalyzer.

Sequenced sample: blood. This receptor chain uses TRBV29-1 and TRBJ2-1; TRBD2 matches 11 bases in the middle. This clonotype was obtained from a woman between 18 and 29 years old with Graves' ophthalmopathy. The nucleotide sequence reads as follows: TGCAGCGTTGAAGGGCTAGCGGGAGGTCTCTCTTACAATGAGCAGTTCTTC. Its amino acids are CSVEGLAGGLSYNEQFF.